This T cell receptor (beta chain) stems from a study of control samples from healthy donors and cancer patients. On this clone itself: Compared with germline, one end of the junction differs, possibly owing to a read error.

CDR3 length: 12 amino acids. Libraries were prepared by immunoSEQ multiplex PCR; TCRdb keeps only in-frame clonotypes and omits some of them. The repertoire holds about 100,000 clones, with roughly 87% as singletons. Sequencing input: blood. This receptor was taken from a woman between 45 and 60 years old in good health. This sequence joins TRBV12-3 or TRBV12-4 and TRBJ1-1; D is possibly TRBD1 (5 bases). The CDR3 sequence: CASSLAGYEAFF. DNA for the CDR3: TGTGCCAGCAGCTTAGCAGGGTATGAAGCTTTCTTT.